The 29 T cell receptor beta chains listed next were all sequenced from one sample in a study of T-cell memory formation after mild COVID-19. One entry per CDR3 protein results from TCRdb running MiXCR on the 5' RACE reads. This repertoire shows 200,000 to 300,000 distinct CDR3 sequences, over 15% found once; its top ten account for 20% to 25%. The sample taken for sequencing was PBMCs or a T cell subset sorted from them (not recorded which). All receptors come from a young man who had mild COVID-19 (a few samples of this study predate the infection). Cell type and time point are not known.

This clonotype was found a few times. The J gene is TRBJ2-1, the V gene TRBV10-3; possible D gene TRBD1, 6 bases. Trimming stripped 8 bases from V and 2 bases from J, with 22 bases between. The CDR3 loop spans 17 amino acids. Looked up from germline, CDR1 is ENHRY and CDR2 is SYGVKD. The DNA of the CDR3 is TGTGCCATCGCTTCGGGACAAAGATTAATGGCCTACAATGAGCAGTTCTTC. Its translation: CAIASGQRLMAYNEQFF.

The chain uses TRBV5-1 and TRBJ1-2; no firm D call. The CDR3 totals 15 residues. Germline lookup yields CDR1 SGHRS and CDR2 YFSETQ. V was trimmed by 1 base and J by 0 bases, leaving 10 bases between them. CDR3 sequence (DNA): TGCGCCAGCAGCTTGCTTCCGGGAACTAACTATGGCTACACCTTC. This encodes CASSLLPGTNYGYTF.

The chain has TRBV29-1 and TRBJ1-1; 7 nucleotides line up with TRBD1. Germline V gene data show CDR1 as SQVTM and CDR2 as ANQGSEA. CDR3 length: 15 amino acids. The J segment lost 0 bases and the V segment lost 3 bases, leaving 7 bases of the junction unmatched. CDR3 in amino acids: CSVDPRDSLNTEAFF. The CDR3 DNA reads as TGCAGCGTTGATCCCCGGGACAGCTTGAACACTGAAGCTTTCTTT. The full variable domain, with the rest looked up from reference TRBV29-1 and TRBJ1-1, is SAVISQKPSRDICQRGTSLTIQCQVDSQVTMMFWYRQQPGQSLTLIATANQGSEATYESGFVIDKFPISRPNLTFSTLTVSNMSPEDSSIYLCSVDPRDSLNTEAFFGQGTRLTVV.

This chain uses TRBV6-5 with TRBJ1-2; D uncertain. CDR3 length equals 13 residues. Between the trimmed V and J ends, which lost 2 bases and 8 bases, there was a span of 12 bases. Per the germline V gene, CDR1 is MNHEY and CDR2 is SVGAGI. CDR3 region: CASSYNREGGYTF. Written as DNA, the CDR3 is TGTGCCAGCAGTTACAACCGGGAGGGCGGCTACACCTTC.

This rearrangement joins TRBV11-2 to TRBJ2-1; D may be TRBD2 (6 bases). V lost 5 bases, J lost 7 bases, and 9 bases lay in between. Germline CDR1 is SGHAT and CDR2 is FQNNGV. This CDR3 contains 12 residues. As DNA, the CDR3 is TGTGCCAGCAGCGCGACTAGGAATGAGCAGTTCTTC. Its protein product is CASSATRNEQFF.

The chain has TRBV5-1 and TRBJ2-2, with TRBD2 as a possible D gene (6 bases). Trimming stripped 4 bases from V and 7 bases from J, with 17 bases between. Germline CDR1 and CDR2: SGHRS and YFSETQ. The CDR3 is 15 amino acids. The CDR3 sequence: CASSLYGGSIGELFF. The CDR3 DNA is TGCGCCAGCAGCCTTTACGGGGGATCGATCGGGGAGCTGTTTTTT.

This clonotype has a handful of counts. The rearrangement joins TRBV28 to TRBJ1-5; 10 positions agree with TRBD1. The V gene end was trimmed by 6 bases and the J gene end by 6 bases; junction bases not matched to a gene: 5. This CDR3 is 14 amino acids long. Germline V gene data show CDR1 as MDHEN and CDR2 as SYDVKM. CDR3 bases: TGTGCCAGCAGGGCCGGGACAGGGGTTCAGCCCCAGCATTTT. Protein sequence: CASRAGTGVQPQHF.

J is TRBJ2-1 and V is TRBV19, with TRBD1 matching over 7 bases. J was trimmed by 4 bases and V by 5 bases; bases with no gene match: 5. Germline V gene sequence: CDR1 LNHDA, CDR2 SQIVND (reference sequence). The CDR3 spans 14 residues. CDR3 bases: TGTGCCAGTAGTTTCGGGACAGTTTACAATGAGCAGTTCTTC. It is translated as CASSFGTVYNEQFF.

The table lists this clonotype with a few counts. V gene TRBV7-2 combines with J gene TRBJ2-1, with TRBD2 as a possible D gene (7 bases). Germline V gene lookup returns CDR1 SGHTA and CDR2 FQGNSA. The CDR3 is made up of 12 amino acids. The V end was cut by 6 bases, the J end by 9 bases, with 12 bases between. CDR3 sequence reads: CASRRGEGEQFF. The DNA for the CDR3 is TGTGCCAGCAGGAGGGGGGAGGGTGAGCAGTTCTTC.

The sample holds a few counts of this clonotype. J is TRBJ2-6 and V is TRBV27; the D is unclear. With 2 bases removed from V and 4 bases from J, the gap between germline ends came to 9 bases. The CDR3 is made up of 15 amino acids. The germline CDR1 and CDR2 sequences are MNHEY and SMNVEV (reference sequence). CDR3: CASSLVGRGANVLTF. The DNA of the CDR3 is TGTGCCAGCAGTTTAGTCGGGCGAGGGGCCAACGTCCTGACTTTC.

This clonotype has ten or more counts. V usage is TRBV5-1 and J usage is TRBJ2-7; no definite D call. The V gene lost 4 bases and the J gene lost 2 bases, with 4 bases spanning the gap. Per germline, CDR1 SGHRS and CDR2 YFSETQ. The CDR3 contains 11 residues. The CDR3 nucleotides read TGCGCCAGCAGCACCCCCTACGAGCAGTACTTC. This sequence encodes CASSTPYEQYF.

This chain connects TRBV7-9 to TRBJ2-5; possible D gene TRBD2, 6 bases. The CDR3 covers 14 residues. With 5 bases removed from V and 2 bases from J, the gap between germline ends came to 12 bases. Germline V gene data show CDR1 as SEHNR and CDR2 as FQNEAQ (reference sequence). The CDR3 region has the DNA TGTGCCAGCAGCGTGTCCGGGACTCAAGAGACCCAGTACTTC. Translated: CASSVSGTQETQYF.

This clonotype was recorded a few times. The chain couples TRBV4-1 to TRBJ1-4; D uncertain. The CDR3 loop spans 16 amino acids. CDR1 MGHRA and CDR2 YSYEKL come from the germline V gene. V lost 1 base, J lost 8 bases, and 17 bases lay in between. CDR3 in DNA: TGCGCCAGCAGCCAAGGACCCACGGCCTTGAGGGAAAAACTGTTTTTT. This translates into CASSQGPTALREKLFF.

This clonotype was counted between two and nine times. The genes are TRBV12-3 or TRBV12-4 and TRBJ2-5, with TRBD2 identical over 12 bases. V was pared by 2 bases and J by 4 bases, with 2 bases of the junction left unmatched. The CDR3 covers 15 residues. The chain's CDR3 is CASSLPSGGAETQYF. The CDR3 bases are TGTGCCAGCAGTTTACCTAGCGGGGGGGCAGAGACCCAGTACTTC.

This clonotype has only a few counts. The chain uses TRBV6-1 and TRBJ1-2, with 9 positions matching TRBD1. The CDR3 length is 13 residues. Germline CDR1 and CDR2: MNHNS and SASEGT. V was pared by 5 bases and J by 6 bases, with 4 bases of the junction left unmatched. This CDR3 is CASSLRDRDGYTF. The CDR3 nucleotides are TGTGCCAGCAGTTTAAGGGACAGGGATGGCTACACCTTC.

V and J are TRBV7-2 and TRBJ1-6; D not resolved. Trimming stripped 2 bases from V and 4 bases from J, with 18 bases between. CDR1 SGHTA and CDR2 FQGNSA come from the germline V gene. The CDR3 length is 18 residues. The CDR3 reads CASSLPATSSSYNSPLHF. In DNA, the CDR3 is TGTGCCAGCAGCTTACCGGCCACGTCAAGTTCATATAATTCACCCCTCCACTTT.

The sample holds a few counts of this clonotype. This chain links TRBV15 with TRBJ2-1; 14 bases align to TRBD2. Germline V gene data show CDR1 as LNHNV and CDR2 as YYDKDF (reference sequence). The length of the CDR3 is 19 residues. V was pared by 2 bases and J by 0 bases, with 6 bases of the junction left unmatched. CDR3 coding DNA: TGTGCCACCAGCAGACGCGGACTAGCGGGGGGCTACTCCTACAATGAGCAGTTCTTC. It yields the protein CATSRRGLAGGYSYNEQFF.

A word on this clonotype: A much larger clonotype is one base distant, so this may be a read error. This chain uses TRBV3-1 with TRBJ1-2; D gene unclear. This CDR3 region has 13 residues. CDR1 is LGHDT, CDR2 YNNKEL, per germline (reference sequence). Between the trimmed V and J ends, which lost 7 bases and 8 bases, there was a span of 17 bases. The CDR3 bases are TGTGCCAGCACTCTGCCAGGCACCGAGGGCTACACCTTC. Protein product: CASTLPGTEGYTF.

The chain carries TRBV6-6 and TRBJ2-7; 7 nucleotides line up with TRBD1. This CDR3 contains 16 residues. CDR1 and CDR2 (germline): MNHNY, SVGAGI (reference sequence). V lost 2 bases to trimming and J lost 4 bases; unmatched junction nucleotides: 11. CDR3 amino acids: CASSYGGTADWYEQYF. The CDR3 DNA follows: TGTGCCAGCAGTTACGGTGGGACAGCGGACTGGTACGAGCAGTACTTC.

This clonotype showed up just a few times. The V call is TRBV18, the J call TRBJ1-1; TRBD1 agrees at 7 bases. This CDR3 has 15 residues. CDR1 KGHSH and CDR2 LQKENI come from the germline V gene. J gave up 1 base and V 0 bases, and 2 bases lay outside the gene matches. The CDR3 here is CASSPPAGGNTEAFF. The CDR3 nucleotides are TGTGCCAGCTCACCACCGGCAGGGGGGAACACTGAAGCTTTCTTT.

Only a few counts were recorded for this clonotype. V is TRBV6-2 or TRBV6-3 and J is TRBJ2-7; TRBD1 might be the D (6 bases). Trimming left V 6 bases short and J 1 base short, with 13 bases between. The germline V gene has CDR1 MNHEY and CDR2 SVGEGT. The CDR3 spans 14 residues. The CDR3 spells CASRTIQGSYEQYV. The DNA of the CDR3 is TGTGCCAGCAGAACTATTCAGGGGTCCTACGAGCAGTACGTC.

This clonotype was observed a few times. The chain combines TRBV4-1 with TRBJ1-4; no definite D call. Germline V gene lookup returns CDR1 MGHRA and CDR2 YSYEKL. V was trimmed by 3 bases and J by 5 bases, leaving 10 bases between them. The CDR3 covers 14 residues. The CDR3 loop is CASSQRSLNEKLFF. In DNA, the CDR3 is TGCGCCAGCAGCCAGAGGTCCTTGAATGAAAAACTGTTTTTT.

This clonotype was seen only a few times. The chain combines TRBV28 with TRBJ2-3, with a possible D match to TRBD1 (5 bases). V lost 6 bases and J 2 bases, leaving 9 bases between the germline ends. From germline, CDR1 is MDHEN and CDR2 SYDVKM. The CDR3 has 13 amino acids. This CDR3 is CASRGVLTDTQYF. CDR3 DNA sequence: TGTGCCAGCAGAGGGGTCCTCACAGATACGCAGTATTTT.

V and J are TRBV5-1 and TRBJ2-3, with 9 bases lining up with TRBD2. The CDR3 length is 18 residues. V lost 0 bases to trimming and J lost 2 bases; unmatched junction nucleotides: 10. The germline V gene has CDR1 SGHRS and CDR2 YFSETQ. CDR3 residues: CASSLAPLSSGITDTQYF. CDR3 in DNA: TGCGCCAGCAGCTTGGCCCCTCTTTCTAGCGGGATCACAGATACGCAGTATTTT. Looking up the rest from reference TRBV5-1 and TRBJ2-3 gives the full variable domain: KAGVTQTPRYLIKTRGQQVTLSCSPISGHRSVSWYQQTPGQGLQFLFEYFSETQRNKGNFPGRFSGRQFSNSRSEMNVSTLELGDSALYLCASSLAPLSSGITDTQYFGPGTRLTVL.

This clonotype appeared a few times. The chain couples TRBV6-2 or TRBV6-3 to TRBJ2-5, with 8 bases fitting TRBD2. CDR1 and CDR2 (germline): MNHEY, SVGEGT. J was trimmed by 5 bases and V by 4 bases; bases with no gene match: 9. The CDR3 spans 15 residues. CDR3 nucleotides: TGTGCCAGCAGTTCCCGGACTAGCATGGGGGAGACCCAGTACTTC. It specifies CASSSRTSMGETQYF.

The chain joins TRBV20-1 to TRBJ1-5; possibly TRBD1 for D (5 bases). CDR1 and CDR2 (germline): DFQATT, SNEGSKA (reference sequence). V lost 3 bases to trimming and J lost 2 bases, with 8 bases between them. This CDR3 is built from 13 residues. The CDR3 sequence: CSASEQGNQPQHF. The CDR3 DNA is TGCAGTGCTAGTGAACAGGGCAATCAGCCCCAGCATTTT.

The rearrangement links TRBV7-2 to TRBJ2-1; 11 positions match TRBD1. There are 16 residues in the CDR3. Germline assignment: CDR1 SGHTA and CDR2 FQGNSA. J lost 0 bases, V lost 10 bases, and 8 bases had no gene match. In DNA form, the CDR3 reads TGTGCCACAAAGAGGGACAGGGGGGTCTCCTACAATGAGCAGTTCTTC. It codes for CATKRDRGVSYNEQFF.

J is TRBJ2-6 and V is TRBV24-1; tentatively, D is TRBD1 (5 bases). Per the germline V gene, CDR1 is KGHDR and CDR2 is SFDVKD. The CDR3 totals 15 residues. V was trimmed by 4 bases and J by 4 bases, leaving 10 bases between them. The CDR3 DNA sequence: TGTGCCACCAGTGACCCCAGGGCCGGGGCCAACGTCCTGACTTTC. It specifies CATSDPRAGANVLTF.

The chain combines TRBV7-6 with TRBJ2-5, with 7 bases identical to TRBD2. V shed 6 bases, J shed 5 bases, and the junction held 12 bases outside the gene matches. CDR3 length: 15 amino acids. The V gene's germline CDR1 is SGHVS and CDR2 FNYEAQ. The CDR3 here is CASSSGGIDGETQYF. As DNA, the CDR3 is TGTGCCAGCAGTTCGGGGGGAATAGATGGGGAGACCCAGTACTTC.